This T cell receptor beta chain was documented in a study of blood T cell repertoires in COVID-19. Study-wide background: From the United States, Italy and Spain came samples of acute and convalescent COVID-19.

Germline V gene lookup returns CDR1 SGHNT and CDR2 YYREEE (reference sequence). The CDR3 extends over 13 amino acids. The V gene end was trimmed by 4 bases and the J gene end by 6 bases; junction bases not matched to a gene: 7. Clones were sequenced by immunoSEQ multiplex PCR, and TCRdb holds only the in-frame ones, with some missing. The sample lists over 100,000 clones, 60% to 80% seen once, with around 2% in the top ten. This chain joins TRBV5-4 and TRBJ2-7; 7 bases are a match to TRBD1. Sequences were obtained from peripheral blood. This sequence was found in an older woman with acute or convalescent COVID-19. CDR3: CASSGTGDREQYF. The CDR3 DNA follows: TGTGCCAGCAGCGGTACAGGGGATCGCGAGCAGTACTTC.